What follows are 32 T cell receptor beta chains derived from one specimen sequenced in a study of identical twins. TCRdb processed the 5' RACE reads anew with MiXCR; each CDR3 protein has one entry. The table includes hundreds of thousands of distinct CDR3 sequences, around a sixth detected once. This sample also appeared in a second study, on T cells expressing NK-cell markers.

The sequenced sample was PBMCs. These receptors came from a woman between 18 and 29 years old in good health.

There are a few counts of this clonotype. An end of the junction differs from the germline gene, which may be a read error. The rearrangement uses TRBV12-3 or TRBV12-4 and TRBJ2-5; 7 bases match TRBD2. The CDR3 is 13 amino acids. CDR3 coding DNA: TGTGCCAGCAGTTTTTCGGAGGGAGGGGAACTTTTCTTC. It encodes CASSFSEGGELFF.

CDR3 sequence reads: CASSEGRWVNTEAFF. The CDR3 coding sequence is TGTGCCAGCAGTGAAGGAAGGTGGGTGAACACTGAAGCTTTCTTT. The chain links TRBV2 to TRBJ1-1; no definite D call. Trimming shortened V by 1 base and J by 0 bases, and 9 bases separated the two germline ends. This CDR3 contains 15 residues. Germline V gene lookup returns CDR1 SNHLY and CDR2 FYNNEI.

This clonotype was detected ten times or more. The rearrangement links TRBV4-2 to TRBJ1-1; a weak D match, TRBD1 (5 bases). Trimming removed 0 bases at V and 3 bases at J, with 8 bases between. CDR3 size: 14 residues. Germline lookup yields CDR1 LGHNA and CDR2 YNFKEQ. The DNA for the CDR3 is TGTGCCAGCAGCCAAGATCAAGGGGACACTGAAGCTTTCTTT. Encoded protein: CASSQDQGDTEAFF.

The chain uses TRBV7-9 and TRBJ1-1; possibly TRBD1 for D (5 bases). Germline CDR1 is SEHNR and CDR2 is FQNEAQ (reference sequence). The CDR3 sequence is 17 residues long. Trimming removed 1 base at V and 3 bases at J, with 18 bases between. Written as DNA, the CDR3 is TGTGCCAGCAGCTTAGTGGGCAAGGGGAAAAGGGACACTGAAGCTTTCTTT. Translated: CASSLVGKGKRDTEAFF. Combining the CDR3 with reference TRBV7-9 and TRBJ1-1 gives the whole variable domain DTGVSQNPRHKITKRGQNVTFRCDPISEHNRLYWYRQTLGQGPEFLTYFQNEAQLEKSRLLSDRFSAERPKGSFSTLEIQRTEQGDSAMYLCASSLVGKGKRDTEAFFGQGTRLTVV.

Note on this clonotype: Sequence at one end of the junction differs from germline and may be a read error. This chain joins TRBV2 and TRBJ2-1; the D is unclear. Germline lookup yields CDR1 SNHLY and CDR2 FYNNEI. The CDR3 consists of 13 residues. The CDR3 nucleotides are TGTGCCAGCACTGAAACCGAGATGAATGAGCAGTTCTTC. Translated, it gives CASTETEMNEQFF.

This clonotype was seen ten or more times. The chain is built from TRBV15 and TRBJ2-5, with D uncertain. CDR3 length: 15 amino acids. Trimming pared 0 bases from V and 7 bases from J, leaving 15 bases between. Germline V lookup: CDR1 LNHNV, CDR2 YYDKDF (reference sequence). The CDR3 DNA reads TGTGCCACCAGCAGAGATAGAGGATCCCCAGGGACCCAGTACTTC. Translating it yields CATSRDRGSPGTQYF.

There are a few counts of this clonotype. V and J are TRBV29-1 and TRBJ2-3, with D possibly being TRBD1 or TRBD2 (5 bases each). CDR3 size: 11 residues. Between the trimmed V and J ends, which lost 3 bases and 13 bases, there was a span of 14 bases. Germline lookup yields CDR1 SQVTM and CDR2 ANQGSEA. CDR3 amino acids: CSVEAGTLKYF. The CDR3 nucleotides are TGCAGCGTTGAGGCCGGGACCCTAAAGTATTTT.

This clonotype has only a few counts. V and J are TRBV7-9 and TRBJ1-1; D possibly corresponds to TRBD1 (5 bases). CDR1 is SEHNR, CDR2 FQNEAQ, per germline (reference sequence). The V end lost 2 bases, the J end lost 11 bases, and 18 bases lay between the germline ends. The CDR3 extends over 14 amino acids. CDR3 bases: TGTGCCAGCAGCTTACAATTTCAGGGAGGTGAGGCTTTCTTT. This translates into CASSLQFQGGEAFF.

The chain couples TRBV6-1 to TRBJ1-2, with TRBD1 matching over 9 bases. This CDR3 has 13 amino acids. Trimming removed 6 bases from V and 7 bases from J; junction bases left unmatched: 6. The germline gives CDR1 MNHNS, CDR2 SASEGT. In DNA, the CDR3 is TGTGCCAGCAGACTTGTACAGGGGGCTGGCTACACCTTC. This translates into CASRLVQGAGYTF.

The CDR3: CASTYRGAQSPLHF. The DNA of the CDR3 is TGTGCCAGCACCTACAGGGGCGCGCAATCACCCCTCCACTTT. The V and J genes are TRBV7-2 and TRBJ1-6; 7 positions agree with TRBD1. CDR3 size: 14 residues. J was trimmed by 10 bases and V by 7 bases; bases with no gene match: 10. Germline V gene data show CDR1 as SGHTA and CDR2 as FQGNSA.

The gene calls are TRBV25-1 and TRBJ1-4; TRBD1 is a possible D gene (5 bases). The CDR3 covers 11 residues. With 4 bases removed from V and 16 bases from J, the gap between germline ends came to 13 bases. Germline CDR1 MGHDK, CDR2 SYGVNS. CDR3 protein: CASSAGGEEFF. CDR3 in DNA: TGTGCCAGCAGTGCCGGGGGGGAAGAGTTTTTT.

The chain joins TRBV5-1 to TRBJ2-7, with 10 bases lining up with TRBD1. The V and J ends lost 4 bases and 5 bases, in that order; junction bases with no gene match: 9. Germline CDR1 is SGHRS and CDR2 is YFSETQ. This CDR3 has 15 amino acids. The CDR3 loop is CASSLTGGDSHEQYF. The CDR3 bases are TGCGCCAGCAGCCTGACAGGGGGCGACAGCCACGAGCAGTACTTC.

This sequence joins TRBV6-1 and TRBJ2-3; 8 bases are shared with TRBD1. This CDR3 region has 14 residues. Trimming took 6 bases from V and 3 from J; bases not matched to a gene: 5. Germline V CDR1 and CDR2: MNHNS, SASEGT. CDR3 residues: CASRPDRGTDTQYF. For the CDR3, the DNA is TGTGCCAGCAGACCAGACAGGGGTACAGATACGCAGTATTTT.

The J gene is TRBJ2-7, the V gene TRBV12-3 or TRBV12-4, with D perhaps matching TRBD2 (5 bases). The V and J ends lost 4 bases and 2 bases respectively, with 9 bases between them. CDR3 length: 13 amino acids. The CDR3: CASSSELAYEQYF. The CDR3 DNA reads TGTGCCAGCAGTTCCGAACTAGCCTACGAGCAGTACTTC.

V gene TRBV7-2 combines with J gene TRBJ2-2, with no clear D. Deletions cut 5 bases from V and 7 bases from J, with 14 bases between. The CDR3 covers 14 residues. Looked up from germline, CDR1 is SGHTA and CDR2 is FQGNSA. CDR3 in DNA: TGTGCCAGCAGCGCCGAGACTGTCTACGGGGAGCTGTTTTTT. Translating gives CASSAETVYGELFF.

This clonotype was seen a few times. The chain couples TRBV7-8 to TRBJ1-1, with D uncertain. Germline V lookup: CDR1 SGHVS, CDR2 FQNEAQ. CDR3 length: 13 residues. V was clipped by 0 bases and J by 7 bases, with 9 bases between them. CDR3 loop: CASSLAYQLEAFF. CDR3 bases: TGTGCCAGCAGCTTAGCCTATCAGCTTGAAGCTTTCTTT.

This clonotype was counted between two and nine times. This chain connects TRBV9 to TRBJ1-2; the D gene is possibly TRBD1 (5 bases). V dropped 4 bases and J dropped 3 bases, with 16 bases sitting between them. This CDR3 spans 15 amino acids. CDR1 and CDR2 from the germline V gene are SGDLS and YYNGEE. This CDR3 is CASSRGDRAYYGYTF. The CDR3, as DNA: TGTGCCAGCAGCCGGGGCGACAGAGCATACTATGGCTACACCTTC.

This sequence joins TRBV4-1 and TRBJ1-1; D gene unclear. The CDR3 has 16 amino acids. The germline gives CDR1 MGHRA, CDR2 YSYEKL. Trimming cost V 1 base and J 6 bases, with 18 bases left between them. The CDR3 nucleotides read TGCGCCAGCAGCCAAGGCCTTGCTGGAGGGCTTGCTGAAGCTTTCTTT. It translates to CASSQGLAGGLAEAFF.

The gene calls are TRBV18 and TRBJ2-7; no clear D. The CDR3 covers 14 residues. Trimming shortened V by 2 bases and J by 0 bases, and 8 bases separated the two germline ends. From germline, CDR1 is KGHSH and CDR2 LQKENI. The CDR3 nucleotides are TGTGCCAGCTCACCAGCACAGATCTCCTACGAGCAGTACTTC. This translates into CASSPAQISYEQYF.

In regard to this clonotype: At one end, the junction sequence differs from germline, possibly due to a read error. The chain joins TRBV5-1 to TRBJ2-3; no firm D call. Germline loops: CDR1 SGHRS, CDR2 YFSETQ. This CDR3 is built from 12 residues. This CDR3 reads CASGFGEDTQYF. The CDR3 nucleotides are TGCGCCAGCGGCTTCGGTGAGGATACGCAGTATTTT.

The chain couples TRBV9 to TRBJ1-4; D is unclear. V lost 0 bases, J lost 1 base, and 10 bases lay in between. The CDR3 has 16 residues. Germline lookup yields CDR1 SGDLS and CDR2 YYNGEE. The CDR3 sequence is CASSVGEEGTNEKLFF. CDR3 coding DNA: TGTGCCAGCAGCGTAGGAGAAGAGGGAACTAATGAAAAACTGTTTTTT. The full variable domain, its missing parts supplied by reference TRBV9 and TRBJ1-4, is DSGVTQTPKHLITATGQRVTLRCSPRSGDLSVYWYQQSLDQGLQFLIQYYNGEERAKGNILERFSAQQFPDLHSELNLSSLELGDSALYFCASSVGEEGTNEKLFFGSGTQLSVL.

The V gene is TRBV20-1, the J gene TRBJ2-5; D remains ambiguous. V lost 3 bases to trimming and J lost 5 bases, with 10 bases between them. The germline CDR1 and CDR2 sequences are DFQATT and SNEGSKA (reference sequence). The CDR3 totals 12 residues. The DNA of the CDR3 is TGCAGTGCTAGGGGTTTGGGGGAGACCCAGTACTTC. The encoded protein is CSARGLGETQYF.

V is TRBV19 and J is TRBJ2-7; D call uncertain. V was shortened by 5 bases and J by 1 base, with 9 bases between the two germline ends. This CDR3 contains 13 residues. Germline assignment: CDR1 LNHDA and CDR2 SQIVND (reference sequence). In nucleotides, the CDR3 is TGTGCCAGTAGTCCGGCGGTGTCCTACGAGCAGTACTTC. Its protein is CASSPAVSYEQYF.

The chain has TRBV20-1 and TRBJ2-1; 11 bases are a match to TRBD2. From germline, CDR1 is DFQATT and CDR2 SNEGSKA (reference sequence). The CDR3 contains 14 residues. The V and J ends lost 3 bases and 6 bases, in that order; junction bases with no gene match: 4. CDR3 coding DNA: TGCAGTGCTAGCCTCGGGACTAGCGGCAATGAGCAGTTCTTC. Residues: CSASLGTSGNEQFF.

This chain uses TRBV23-1 with TRBJ2-1, with D hard to call. TRBV23-1 qualifies as an ORF whose function is uncertain. The CDR3 is 17 amino acids. V gave up 1 base and J gave up 10 bases, with 23 bases separating them. This CDR3 reads CASSQCRGYLDGREQFF. In DNA, the CDR3 is TGCGCCAGCAGTCAATGTCGAGGATATCTCGACGGGCGGGAGCAGTTCTTC.

This clonotype was seen only a few times. The rearrangement links TRBV20-1 to TRBJ2-5, with D maybe TRBD2 (6 bases). Germline V gene data show CDR1 as DFQATT and CDR2 as SNEGSKA (reference sequence). Trimming removed 2 bases at V and 1 base at J, with 14 bases between. The CDR3 sequence is 15 residues long. CDR3 amino acids: CSARSWPSVQETQYF. The CDR3 coding sequence is TGCAGTGCTAGATCCTGGCCTAGCGTCCAAGAGACCCAGTACTTC.

J is TRBJ2-1 and V is TRBV9, with TRBD2 matching over 7 bases. J was trimmed by 1 base and V by 0 bases; bases with no gene match: 4. Germline CDR1 is SGDLS and CDR2 is YYNGEE. CDR3 length: 16 amino acids. The CDR3 DNA sequence: TGTGCCAGCAGCGTAGAGGGACTACAATCCTACAATGAGCAGTTCTTC. It encodes CASSVEGLQSYNEQFF.

This clonotype was seen a handful of times. This rearrangement joins TRBV12-3 or TRBV12-4 to TRBJ1-2; D is possibly TRBD1 (6 bases). Between the trimmed V and J ends, which lost 6 bases and 5 bases, there was a span of 16 bases. The CDR3 totals 14 residues. The CDR3 DNA reads as TGTGCCAGCAGCTTAATCAGGGGTTGGTATGGCTACACCTTC. Translated, it gives CASSLIRGWYGYTF.

The chain combines TRBV6-6 with TRBJ2-7; D might be TRBD2 (5 bases). Germline values: CDR1 MNHNY, CDR2 SVGAGI (reference sequence). Trimming took 5 bases from V and 5 from J, leaving 13 bases between them. CDR3 length equals 13 residues. CDR3 nucleotide sequence: TGTGCCAGCAGTCGAGGACTGGCTAACGAGCAGTACTTC. Translated, it gives CASSRGLANEQYF.

This clonotype turned up a few times. The V gene is TRBV20-1, the J gene TRBJ2-7; TRBD1 matches 7 bases. CDR1 DFQATT and CDR2 SNEGSKA come from the germline V gene (reference sequence). V lost 0 bases to trimming and J lost 4 bases; unmatched junction nucleotides: 6. The CDR3 spans 14 residues. CDR3 nucleotide sequence: TGCAGTGCTAGAGAAGGGGGCAGGGGTTACGAGCAGTACTTC. This gives the protein CSAREGGRGYEQYF.

The chain joins TRBV10-3 to TRBJ2-2; 8 nucleotides line up with TRBD2. The V gene's germline CDR1 is ENHRY and CDR2 SYGVKD. The CDR3 sequence is 19 residues long. After removal of 4 bases from V and 8 bases from J, the junction contained 21 bases not matched to a gene. In DNA, the CDR3 is TGTGCCATCAGTGGGATGGGACTAGGTGACGCCGGGATGGCTGGGGAGCTGTTTTTT. Protein: CAISGMGLGDAGMAGELFF.

In this sample, this clonotype turned up a few times. The gene calls are TRBV7-9 and TRBJ2-3; tentatively, D is TRBD2 (6 bases). The germline CDR1 and CDR2 sequences are SEHNR and FQNEAQ (reference sequence). V was clipped by 3 bases and J by 4 bases, with 11 bases between them. The CDR3 runs to 14 residues. The DNA of the CDR3 is TGTGCCAGCAGCTTGGCGGGGTTATCAGATACGCAGTATTTT. It codes for CASSLAGLSDTQYF.